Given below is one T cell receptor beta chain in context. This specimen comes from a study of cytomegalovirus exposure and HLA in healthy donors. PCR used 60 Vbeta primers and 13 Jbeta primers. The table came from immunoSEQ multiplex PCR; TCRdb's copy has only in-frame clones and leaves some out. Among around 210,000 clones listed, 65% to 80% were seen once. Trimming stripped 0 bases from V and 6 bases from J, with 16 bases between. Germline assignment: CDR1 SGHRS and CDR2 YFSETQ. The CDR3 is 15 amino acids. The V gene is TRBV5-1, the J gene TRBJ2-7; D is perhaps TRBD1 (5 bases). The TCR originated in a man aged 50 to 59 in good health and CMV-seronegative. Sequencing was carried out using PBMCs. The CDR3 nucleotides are TGCGCCAGCAGCTTGGGACAGTCGGGCCCCTCCGAGCAGTACTTC. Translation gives CASSLGQSGPSEQYF.